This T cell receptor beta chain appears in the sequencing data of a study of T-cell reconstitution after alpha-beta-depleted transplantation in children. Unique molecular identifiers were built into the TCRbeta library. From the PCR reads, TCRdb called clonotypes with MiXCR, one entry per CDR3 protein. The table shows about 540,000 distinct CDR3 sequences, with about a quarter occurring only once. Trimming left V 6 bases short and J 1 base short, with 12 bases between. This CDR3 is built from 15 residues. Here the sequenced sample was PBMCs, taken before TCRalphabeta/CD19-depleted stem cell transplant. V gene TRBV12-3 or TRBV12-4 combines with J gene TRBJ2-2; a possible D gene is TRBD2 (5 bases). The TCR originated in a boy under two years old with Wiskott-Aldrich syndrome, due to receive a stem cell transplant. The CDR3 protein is CASSGGRENTGELFF. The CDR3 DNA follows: TGTGCCAGCAGCGGAGGAAGGGAGAACACCGGGGAGCTGTTTTTT.